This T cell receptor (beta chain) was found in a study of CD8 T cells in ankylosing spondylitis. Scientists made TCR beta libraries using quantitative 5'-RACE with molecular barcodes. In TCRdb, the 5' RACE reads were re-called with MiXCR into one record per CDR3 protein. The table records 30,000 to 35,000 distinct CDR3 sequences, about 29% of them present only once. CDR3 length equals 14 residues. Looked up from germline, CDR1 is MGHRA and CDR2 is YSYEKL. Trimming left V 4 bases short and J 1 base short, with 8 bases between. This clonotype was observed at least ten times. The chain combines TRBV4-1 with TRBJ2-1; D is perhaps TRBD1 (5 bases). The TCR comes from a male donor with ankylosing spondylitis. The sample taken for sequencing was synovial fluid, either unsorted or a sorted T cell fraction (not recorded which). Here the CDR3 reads CASSPRQSYNEQFF. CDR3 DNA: TGCGCCAGCAGCCCGAGACAGTCCTACAATGAGCAGTTCTTC.